This T cell receptor beta chain stems from a study of cytomegalovirus exposure and HLA in healthy donors. Regarding the study as a whole: Most observed TCR sequences were rare, whereas some public TCRs were detected in many donors.

Only in-frame clones appear in the TCRdb table, and some are missing; sequencing was by immunoSEQ multiplex PCR. This sample carries 70,000 or so clones, about 93% of them seen once, and the ten largest clones take under 2%. About this clone itself: Its antigen is still unknown.

The donors were part of the validation cohort of over a hundred subjects. That cohort was separate from the first cohort, which comprised several hundred subjects. V shed 0 bases, J shed 2 bases, and the junction held 3 bases outside the gene matches. Germline-derived CDR1 and CDR2 are SGHKS and YYEKEE (reference sequence). This CDR3 has 15 residues. The TCR comes from a woman under 30 in good health and CMV-seropositive. The V gene is TRBV5-5, the J gene TRBJ2-3, with TRBD2 matching over 7 bases. Sequenced input: PBMCs. CDR3 bases: TGTGCCAGCAGCTTGGCTAGCGGTTACACAGATACGCAGTATTTT. Translated: CASSLASGYTDTQYF.